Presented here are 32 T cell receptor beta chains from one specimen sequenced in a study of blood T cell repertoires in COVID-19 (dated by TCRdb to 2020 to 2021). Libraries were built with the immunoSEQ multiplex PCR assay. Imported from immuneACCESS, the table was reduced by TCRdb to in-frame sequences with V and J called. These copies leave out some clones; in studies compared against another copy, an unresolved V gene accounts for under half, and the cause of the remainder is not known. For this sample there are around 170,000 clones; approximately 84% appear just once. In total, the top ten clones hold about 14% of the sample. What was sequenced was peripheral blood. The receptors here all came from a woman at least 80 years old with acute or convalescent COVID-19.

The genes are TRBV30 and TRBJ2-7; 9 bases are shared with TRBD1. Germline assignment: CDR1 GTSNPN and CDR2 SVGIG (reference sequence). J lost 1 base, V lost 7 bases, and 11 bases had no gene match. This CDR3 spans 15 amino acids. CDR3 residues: CAYITPGQGSYEQYF. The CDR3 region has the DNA TGTGCCTACATCACTCCGGGACAGGGATCCTACGAGCAGTACTTC.

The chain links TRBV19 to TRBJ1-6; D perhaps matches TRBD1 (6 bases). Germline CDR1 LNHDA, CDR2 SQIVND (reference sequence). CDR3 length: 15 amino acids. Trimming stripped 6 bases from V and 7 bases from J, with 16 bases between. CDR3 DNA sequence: TGTGCCAGTAGGGGTACCGACAGGCAAAATTCACCCCTCCACTTT. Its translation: CASRGTDRQNSPLHF.

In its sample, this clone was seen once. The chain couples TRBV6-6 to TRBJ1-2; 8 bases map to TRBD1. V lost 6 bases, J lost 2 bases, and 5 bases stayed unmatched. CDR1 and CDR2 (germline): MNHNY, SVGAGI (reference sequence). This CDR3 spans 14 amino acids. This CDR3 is CASSLDRGNYGYTF. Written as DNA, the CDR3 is TGTGCCAGCAGCTTAGACAGGGGAAACTATGGCTACACCTTC.

In DNA, the CDR3 is TGTGCCAGCAGTGAAACCGGACAGGGGGGGAGAGGGGAAAAACTGTTTTTT. It yields the protein CASSETGQGGRGEKLFF. The rearrangement uses TRBV6-1 and TRBJ1-4, with 10 positions matching TRBD1. Germline V gives CDR1 MNHNS, CDR2 SASEGT. The CDR3 length is 17 residues. With V trimmed by 2 bases and J by 8 bases, 11 bases remained unmatched.

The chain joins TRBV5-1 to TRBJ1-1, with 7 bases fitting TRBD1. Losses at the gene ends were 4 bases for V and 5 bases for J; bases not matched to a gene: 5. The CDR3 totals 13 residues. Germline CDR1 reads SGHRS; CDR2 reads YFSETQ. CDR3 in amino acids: CASSQGTVTEAFF. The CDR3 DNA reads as TGCGCCAGCAGCCAAGGGACAGTTACTGAAGCTTTCTTT. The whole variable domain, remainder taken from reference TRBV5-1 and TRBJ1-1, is KAGVTQTPRYLIKTRGQQVTLSCSPISGHRSVSWYQQTPGQGLQFLFEYFSETQRNKGNFPGRFSGRQFSNSRSEMNVSTLELGDSALYLCASSQGTVTEAFFGQGTRLTVV.

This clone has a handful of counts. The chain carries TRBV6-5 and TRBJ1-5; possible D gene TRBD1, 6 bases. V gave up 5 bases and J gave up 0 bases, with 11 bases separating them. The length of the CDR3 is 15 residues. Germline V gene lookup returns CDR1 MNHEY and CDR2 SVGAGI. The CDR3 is CASSRNRDSNQPQHF. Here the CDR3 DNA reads TGTGCCAGCAGTCGCAACAGGGATAGCAATCAGCCCCAGCATTTT.

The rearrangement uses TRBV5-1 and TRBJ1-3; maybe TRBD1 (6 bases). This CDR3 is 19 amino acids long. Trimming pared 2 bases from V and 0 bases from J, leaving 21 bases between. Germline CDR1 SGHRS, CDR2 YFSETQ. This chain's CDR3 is CASSLQGPLSPLSGNTIYF. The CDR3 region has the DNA TGCGCCAGCAGCTTACAGGGTCCCCTCTCTCCTCTCTCTGGAAACACCATATATTTT.

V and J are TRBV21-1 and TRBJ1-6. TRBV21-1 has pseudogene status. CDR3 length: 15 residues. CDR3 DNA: TGTGCCAGCAGCAAACCCGTTTGGGGGGATTCACCCCTCCACTTT. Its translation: CASSKPVWGDSPLHF.

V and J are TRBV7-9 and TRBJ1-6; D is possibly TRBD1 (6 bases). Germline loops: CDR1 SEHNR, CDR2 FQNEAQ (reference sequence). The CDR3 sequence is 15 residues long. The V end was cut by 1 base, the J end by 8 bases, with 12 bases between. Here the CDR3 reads CASSLEGVIYSPLHF. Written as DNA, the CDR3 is TGTGCCAGCAGCTTAGAGGGGGTGATCTATTCACCCCTCCACTTT.

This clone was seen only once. CDR3 residues: CASSSIGMNYGYTF. For the CDR3, the DNA is TGTGCCAGCAGCTCAATCGGGATGAACTATGGCTACACCTTC. The V call is TRBV7-9, the J call TRBJ1-2; D unresolved. Trimming took 4 bases from V and 2 from J, leaving 11 bases between them. This CDR3 contains 14 residues. CDR1 is SEHNR and CDR2 is FQNEAQ in the germline V gene (reference sequence).

CDR3 coding DNA: TGTGCCAGCAGGGGGCAGGGCTCCTACGAGCAGTACTTC. This encodes CASRGQGSYEQYF. This rearrangement joins TRBV2 to TRBJ2-7; tentative D call: TRBD1 (5 bases). The V end was cut by 6 bases, the J end by 0 bases, with 9 bases between. This CDR3 has 13 amino acids. Germline-derived CDR1 and CDR2 are SNHLY and FYNNEI.

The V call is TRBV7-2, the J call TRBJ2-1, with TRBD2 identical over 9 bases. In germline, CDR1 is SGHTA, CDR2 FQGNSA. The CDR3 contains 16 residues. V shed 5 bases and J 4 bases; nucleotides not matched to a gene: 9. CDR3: CASSPTTSGGYNEQFF. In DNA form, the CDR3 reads TGTGCCAGCAGCCCCACGACTAGCGGAGGGTACAATGAGCAGTTCTTC.

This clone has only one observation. This CDR3 is CASSPGTGATWEQYF. CDR3 nucleotide sequence: TGCGCCAGCAGCCCCGGGACAGGGGCCACTTGGGAGCAGTACTTC. The chain couples TRBV5-1 to TRBJ2-7; 10 bases match TRBD1. Germline CDR1 is SGHRS and CDR2 is YFSETQ. V dropped 4 bases and J dropped 7; count of bases not matched to a gene: 11. This CDR3 has 15 residues.

CDR3 protein: CASSRQGPNTGELFF. Written as DNA, the CDR3 is TGTGCCAGCAGTCGACAGGGGCCGAACACCGGGGAGCTGTTTTTT. The chain combines TRBV6-2 or TRBV6-3 with TRBJ2-2; 8 bases are shared with TRBD1. The germline CDR1 and CDR2 sequences are MNHEY and SVGEGT. CDR3 length: 15 amino acids. V trimming: 5 bases; J trimming: 0 bases; junction bases outside the gene matches: 2.

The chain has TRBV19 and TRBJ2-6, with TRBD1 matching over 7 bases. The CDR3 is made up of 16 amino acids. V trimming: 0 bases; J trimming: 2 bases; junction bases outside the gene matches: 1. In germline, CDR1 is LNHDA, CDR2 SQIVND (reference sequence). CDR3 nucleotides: TGTGCCAGTAGTATAGACACAGGGGCTGGGGCCAACGTCCTGACTTTC. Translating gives CASSIDTGAGANVLTF.

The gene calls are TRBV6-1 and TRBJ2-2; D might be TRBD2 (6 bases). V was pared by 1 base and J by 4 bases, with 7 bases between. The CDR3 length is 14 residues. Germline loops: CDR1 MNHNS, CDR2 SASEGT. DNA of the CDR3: TGTGCCAGCAGTGAAGGGGACTTCACCGGGGAGCTGTTTTTT. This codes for CASSEGDFTGELFF.

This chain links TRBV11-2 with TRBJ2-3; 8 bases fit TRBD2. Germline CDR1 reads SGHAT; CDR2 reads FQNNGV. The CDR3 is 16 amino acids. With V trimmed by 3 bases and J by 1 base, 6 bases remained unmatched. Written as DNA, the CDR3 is TGTGCCAGCAGCTTTGCCGGGGGGGCTGGCACAGATACGCAGTATTTT. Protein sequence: CASSFAGGAGTDTQYF.

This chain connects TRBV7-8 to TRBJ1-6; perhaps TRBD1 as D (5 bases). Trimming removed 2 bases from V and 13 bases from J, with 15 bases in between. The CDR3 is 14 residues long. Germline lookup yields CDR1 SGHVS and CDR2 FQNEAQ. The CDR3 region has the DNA TGTGCCAGCAGCTTAAGGAGTCGGGGGAAGCCCCTCCACTTT. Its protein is CASSLRSRGKPLHF.

The CDR3 coding sequence is TGCAGCGTTGAAGATCCCTGGACAGGGGGATTTGGCTACACCTTC. It is translated as CSVEDPWTGGFGYTF. V usage is TRBV29-1 and J usage is TRBJ1-2, with 10 nucleotides matching TRBD1. Germline V gene lookup returns CDR1 SQVTM and CDR2 ANQGSEA. Trimming cost V 0 bases and J 7 bases; bases outside gene matches: 8. The CDR3 has 15 amino acids.

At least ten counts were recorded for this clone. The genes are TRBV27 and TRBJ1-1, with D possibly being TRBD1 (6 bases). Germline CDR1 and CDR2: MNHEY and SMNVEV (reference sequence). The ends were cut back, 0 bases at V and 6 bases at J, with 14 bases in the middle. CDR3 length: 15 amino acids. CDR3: CASSLSGRGLAEAFF. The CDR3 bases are TGTGCCAGCAGTTTATCGGGCAGGGGTCTCGCTGAAGCTTTCTTT.

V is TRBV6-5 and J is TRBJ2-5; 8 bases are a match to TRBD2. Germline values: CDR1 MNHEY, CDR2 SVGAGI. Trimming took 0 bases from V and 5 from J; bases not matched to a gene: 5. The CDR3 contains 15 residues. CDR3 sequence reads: CASSYSGGAIETQYF. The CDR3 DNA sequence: TGTGCCAGCAGTTACTCCGGGGGGGCAATCGAGACCCAGTACTTC.

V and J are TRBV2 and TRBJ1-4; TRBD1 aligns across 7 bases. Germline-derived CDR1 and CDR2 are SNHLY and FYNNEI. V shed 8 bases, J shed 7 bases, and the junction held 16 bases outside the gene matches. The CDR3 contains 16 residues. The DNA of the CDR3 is TGTGCCAGCCGGAGACAGGGAGGACAAGTGGGTGAAAAACTGTTTTTT. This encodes CASRRQGGQVGEKLFF.

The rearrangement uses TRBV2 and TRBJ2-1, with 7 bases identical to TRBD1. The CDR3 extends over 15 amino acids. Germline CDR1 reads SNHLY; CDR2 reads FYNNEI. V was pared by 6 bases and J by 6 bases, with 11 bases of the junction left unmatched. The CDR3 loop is CASSQMGDSSNEQFF. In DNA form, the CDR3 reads TGTGCCAGCAGCCAAATGGGGGACAGTTCCAATGAGCAGTTCTTC.

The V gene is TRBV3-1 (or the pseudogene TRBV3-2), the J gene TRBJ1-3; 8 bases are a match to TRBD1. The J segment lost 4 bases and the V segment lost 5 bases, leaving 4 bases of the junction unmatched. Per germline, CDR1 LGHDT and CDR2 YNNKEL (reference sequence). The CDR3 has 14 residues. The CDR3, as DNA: TGTGCCAGCAGCGTCAGGGGGCGAGGAAACACCATATATTTT. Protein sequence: CASSVRGRGNTIYF.

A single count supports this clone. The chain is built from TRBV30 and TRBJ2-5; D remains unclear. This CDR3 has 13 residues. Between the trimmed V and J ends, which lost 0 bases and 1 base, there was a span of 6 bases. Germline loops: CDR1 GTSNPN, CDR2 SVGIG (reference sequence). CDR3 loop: CAWSVSSQETQYF. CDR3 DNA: TGTGCCTGGAGTGTTAGTAGCCAAGAGACCCAGTACTTC.

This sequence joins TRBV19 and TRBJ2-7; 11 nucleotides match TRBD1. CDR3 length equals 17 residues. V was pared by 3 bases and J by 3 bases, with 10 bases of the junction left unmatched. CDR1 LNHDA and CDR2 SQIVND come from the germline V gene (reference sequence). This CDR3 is CASSIYFGQGADYEQYF. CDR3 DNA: TGTGCCAGTAGTATCTATTTCGGACAGGGGGCCGACTACGAGCAGTACTTC.

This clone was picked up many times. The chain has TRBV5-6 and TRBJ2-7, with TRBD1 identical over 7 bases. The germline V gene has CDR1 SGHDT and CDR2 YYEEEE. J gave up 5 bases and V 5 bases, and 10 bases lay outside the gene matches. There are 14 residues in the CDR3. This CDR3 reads CASRVGQRANEQYF. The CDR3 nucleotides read TGTGCCAGCAGAGTGGGACAGAGGGCGAACGAGCAGTACTTC.

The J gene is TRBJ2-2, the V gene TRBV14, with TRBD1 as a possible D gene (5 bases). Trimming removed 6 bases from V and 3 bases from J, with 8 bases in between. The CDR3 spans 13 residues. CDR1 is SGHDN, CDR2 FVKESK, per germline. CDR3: CASSRQYTGELFF. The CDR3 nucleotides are TGTGCCAGCAGTCGACAGTACACCGGGGAGCTGTTTTTT.

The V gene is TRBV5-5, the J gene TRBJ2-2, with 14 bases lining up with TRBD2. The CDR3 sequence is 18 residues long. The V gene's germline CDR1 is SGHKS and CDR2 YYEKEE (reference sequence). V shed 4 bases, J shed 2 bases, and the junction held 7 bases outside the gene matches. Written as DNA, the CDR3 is TGTGCCAGCAGCCTCGGGACTAGCGGGGGAAGAAACACCGGGGAGCTGTTTTTT. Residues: CASSLGTSGGRNTGELFF.

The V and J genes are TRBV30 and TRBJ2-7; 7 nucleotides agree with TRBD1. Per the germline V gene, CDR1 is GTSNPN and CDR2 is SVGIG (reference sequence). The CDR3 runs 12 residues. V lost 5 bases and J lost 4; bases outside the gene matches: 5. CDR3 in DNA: TGTGCCTGGGACAGGGATCGGTACGAGCAGTACTTC. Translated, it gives CAWDRDRYEQYF.

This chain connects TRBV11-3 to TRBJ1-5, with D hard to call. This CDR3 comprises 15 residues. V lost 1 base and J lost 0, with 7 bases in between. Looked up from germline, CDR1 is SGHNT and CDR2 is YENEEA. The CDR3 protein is CASSLVRYSNQPQHF. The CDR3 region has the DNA TGTGCCAGCAGCTTAGTTCGGTATAGCAATCAGCCCCAGCATTTT.

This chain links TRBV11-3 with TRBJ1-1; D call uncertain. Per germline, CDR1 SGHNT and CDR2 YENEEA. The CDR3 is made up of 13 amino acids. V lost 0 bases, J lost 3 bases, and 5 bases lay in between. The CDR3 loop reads CASSLDSYTEAFF. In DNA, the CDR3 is TGTGCCAGCAGCTTAGATTCCTACACTGAAGCTTTCTTT.